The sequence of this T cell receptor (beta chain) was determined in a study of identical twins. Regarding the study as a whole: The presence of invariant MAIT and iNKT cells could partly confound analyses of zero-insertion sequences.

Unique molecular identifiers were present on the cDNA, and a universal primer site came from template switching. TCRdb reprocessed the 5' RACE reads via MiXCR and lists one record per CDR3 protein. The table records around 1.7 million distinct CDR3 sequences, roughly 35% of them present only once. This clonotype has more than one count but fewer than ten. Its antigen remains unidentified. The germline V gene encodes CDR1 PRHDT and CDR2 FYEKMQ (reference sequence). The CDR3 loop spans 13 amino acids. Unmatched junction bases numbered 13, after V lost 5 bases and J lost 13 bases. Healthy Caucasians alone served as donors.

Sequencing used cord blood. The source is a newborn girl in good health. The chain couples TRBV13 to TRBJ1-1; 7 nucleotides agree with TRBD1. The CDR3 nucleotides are TGTGCCAGCAGCGAGGGACAGTCGGAGCGGAGTTTCTTT. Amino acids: CASSEGQSERSFF.